This TCR beta chain was identified during a study of T cells after yellow fever vaccination. Study results and limitations: In post-booster samples, most primary-vaccination clones reappeared (roughly 96% CD4, approximately 91% CD8).

This clonotype showed up just a few times. Its antigen is as yet unknown. TCRdb recomputed calls from the 5' RACE reads with MiXCR, one row per CDR3 protein. The data show more than 80,000 distinct CDR3 sequences, approximately 6.3% seen once. Trimming at V came to 1 base and at J to 0 bases, leaving 4 bases not matched to a gene. This CDR3 is built from 17 residues. The germline V gene has CDR1 MDHEN and CDR2 SYDVKM. This clonotype was obtained from a man between 18 and 35 years old who received the YFV17D yellow fever vaccine. This chain connects TRBV28 to TRBJ2-1; TRBD2 aligns across 9 bases. Material: CD8+ T cells sorted from PBMCs, obtained 10 days after the yellow fever booster vaccination. The CDR3 is CASSLFLAGVSYNEQFF. The CDR3, as DNA: TGTGCCAGCAGTTTATTCTTAGCGGGGGTCTCCTACAATGAGCAGTTCTTC.